This T cell receptor beta chain was captured by sequencing in a study of blood T cell repertoires in COVID-19. Turning to the study itself: COVID-19 samples, acute and convalescent, were from the United States, Italy and Spain. The cDNA or gDNA used as material had been derived from T cells, B-cell-depleted T cells, or PBMCs.

As handled by the study authors: Amplification from reference gene primers served as the basis for estimated nucleated cell counts. The assay was immunoSEQ multiplex PCR, and TCRdb's table has in-frame clones only and misses some. V and J calls and clone size are those listed in that table; D and trimming were worked out from the DNA. The data hold about 140,000 clones, with approximately 85% observed a single time. With V trimmed by 6 bases and J by 3 bases, 7 bases remained unmatched. CDR3 length: 15 amino acids. Looked up from germline, CDR1 is SNHLY and CDR2 is FYNNEI. The sample consisted of peripheral blood. The J gene is TRBJ2-1, the V gene TRBV2; 8 bases map to TRBD1. The receptor was isolated from a man aged 45-65 years with acute or convalescent COVID-19. DNA of the CDR3: TGTGCCAGCAGCTTTCAGGGGGCGGACTACAATGAGCAGTTCTTC. It is translated as CASSFQGADYNEQFF.